This T cell receptor (beta chain) appears in the sequencing data of a study of T cell responses to AZD1222 COVID-19 vaccine (dated by TCRdb to the early 2020s). With respect to the entire study: A total of about 250 trial participants underwent TCR sequencing, of whom roughly 210 had received two doses of AZD1222 and roughly 26 had received two doses of the MenACWY control vaccine. Trial participants were enrolled by age into subgroups of 18-55, 56-69 and 70-plus years, and around 150, 28 and 57 TCR-sequenced participants, respectively, were included in these subgroups. Study-wide findings and limitations: In the small 56-69-year group, the increase in depth fell short of significance, most likely because of low power. No day 14 peak-response samples were available, so repertoires were characterized only after the peak T cell response. The whole spike protein was spanned by vaccine-associated CD4 TCRs, and dominant responses were seen in regions 160-218 and 743-854. Reportedly, almost half of the unique spike-specific TCRs recognized epitopes lying outside the regions that are mutated in the B.1.351 and B.1.1.7 variants. Participants were mostly white British and included more females than males, and it was suggested by the authors that clonal diversity may have been underestimated. Conclusions about previously exposed vaccinees are limited because only 5 or 6 AZD1222 recipients were SARS-CoV-2 seropositive at baseline. A significant rise in spike-specific TCR breadth and depth was observed after two AZD1222 doses relative to day 0 and relative to MenACWY recipients.

The CDR3 regions of human TCRbeta chains were analyzed by immunosequencing. In the authors' own workflow: Repertoire TCRs were matched against a reference library of SARS-CoV-2-specific TCRs generated with the MIRA antigen-specificity platform. Breadth meant the fraction of unique TCRs that were SARS-CoV-2-associated, whereas depth meant the fraction of total T cells that were SARS-CoV-2-associated. Using the MIRA data, every spike-specific TCR was mapped to the spike region that the TCR reacted to and assigned to either a CD4 or a CD8 class. Log10-transformed breadth and depth values were compared by one-way ANOVA with Sidak's multiple comparisons tests. TCRdb stores this immuneACCESS table with in-frame sequences only. Part of the clones is absent; in the studies checked, under half of the shortfall reflects unresolved V genes, and no reason is known for the rest. V and J calls and clone size are those listed in that table; D and trimming were worked out from the DNA. The sample table contains some 81,000 clones; only one count was recorded for roughly 84% of them. 4.5% to 7% of the sample comes from the top ten.

What this sample's time point label stands for: about 28 days (+/-7) after the second vaccine dose. Because spike-specific TCR depth and breadth did not differ between the two schedules, AZD1222 recipients who got a second dose at roughly 4 weeks were pooled with those who got a second dose at roughly 12 weeks. Samples from vaccinated people were obtained from the UK trials COV001 and COV002, which included a single-blind randomized controlled phase 2/3 trial of AZD1222 (ChAdOx1 nCoV-19) in healthy adults. Trial participant PBMC samples were collected at day 0 and day 28 after the second dose for TCRbeta chain sequencing. This clone was seen a single time. Its antigen is still unknown. No much larger clone is present one base from it, and per-base qualities are unavailable. From the cysteine through the phenylalanine, the CDR3 covers 20 amino acids. Only the CDR3 portion is preserved as DNA: 60 bases, with reading frame beginning at the first base.

Source: peripheral blood, taken 28 days after the second AZD1222 dose. This TCR derives from an adult who received the AZD1222 COVID-19 vaccine. In this chain, TRBV1 is recombined with TRBJ1-2; TRBD1 was called by the table and not checked on the DNA. TRBV1 is deemed a pseudogene. The CDR3 reads CTSSQDHEEVAGQEFYGYTF. The nucleotide sequence reads as follows: TGCACCAGCAGCCAAGATCATGAGGAGGTGGCGGGACAGGAATTCTATGGCTACACCTTC.